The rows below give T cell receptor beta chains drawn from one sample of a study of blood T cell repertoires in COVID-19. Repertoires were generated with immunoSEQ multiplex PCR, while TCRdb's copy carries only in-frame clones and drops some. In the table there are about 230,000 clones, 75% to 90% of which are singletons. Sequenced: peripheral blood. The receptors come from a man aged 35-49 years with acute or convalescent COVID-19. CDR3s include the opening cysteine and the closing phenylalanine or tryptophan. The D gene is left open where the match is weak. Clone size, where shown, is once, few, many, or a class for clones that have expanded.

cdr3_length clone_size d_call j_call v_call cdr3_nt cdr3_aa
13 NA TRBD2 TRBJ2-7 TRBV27 TGTGCCAGCAGTTTAGGGGAGGGGTATGAGCAGTACTTC CASSLGEGYEQYF
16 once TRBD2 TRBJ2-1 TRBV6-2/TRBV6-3 TGTGCCAGCAGCCAAGCAGCTCTAGCGGGAGGAGGTGAGCAGTTCTTC CASSQAALAGGGEQFF
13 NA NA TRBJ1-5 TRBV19 TGTGCCGGGAGCATGGGCCGCGATCAGCCCCAGCATTTT CAGSMGRDQPQHF
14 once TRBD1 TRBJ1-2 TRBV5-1 TGCGCCAGCAGCGCCGGGACAGGGGGCTCAGGCTACACCTTC CASSAGTGGSGYTF
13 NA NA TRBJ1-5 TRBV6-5 TGTGCCGCGATAACGGGGGTCAATCAGCCCCAGCATTTT CAAITGVNQPQHF
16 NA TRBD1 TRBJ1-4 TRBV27 TGTGCCAGCAGTCTGGGACAGTTCCAGGGAGATGAAAAACTGTTTTTT CASSLGQFQGDEKLFF
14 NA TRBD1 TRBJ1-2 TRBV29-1 TGCAGCGTGGCCGTGGACAGGGTGGACTATGGCTACACCTTC CSVAVDRVDYGYTF
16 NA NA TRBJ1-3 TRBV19 TGTGCCAGTAGTTCCTTACCCTCTAGCTCTGGAAACACCATATATTTT CASSSLPSSSGNTIYF
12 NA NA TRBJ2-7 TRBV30 TGTGCCTGGAGTGTACAACTAGGCGAGCAGTACTTC CAWSVQLGEQYF
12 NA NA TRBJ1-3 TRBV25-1 TGTGCCAGCAGTGGGCCCGGAAACACCATATATTTT CASSGPGNTIYF
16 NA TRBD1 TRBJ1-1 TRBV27 TGTGCCAGCAGTTCGGGCTCGGGACAGGGAGTTTCGGAAGCTTTCTTT CASSSGSGQGVSEAFF
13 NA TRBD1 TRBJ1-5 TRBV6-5 TGTGCCAGCTCCGGGACAGTTAATCAGCCCCAGCATTTT CASSGTVNQPQHF
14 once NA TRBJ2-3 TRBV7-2 TGTGCCAGCAGCTTCGGGACACTCACAGATACGCAGTATTTT CASSFGTLTDTQYF
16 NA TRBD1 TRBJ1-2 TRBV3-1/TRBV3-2 TGTGCCAGCACCATCCATCTTTACAGGGGGATCTATGGCTACACCTTC CASTIHLYRGIYGYTF
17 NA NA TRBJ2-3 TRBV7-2 TGTGCCAGCAGCTTAGCGGTTGTCAGGGGGGGCACAGATACGCAGTATTTT CASSLAVVRGGTDTQYF
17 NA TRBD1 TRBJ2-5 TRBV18 TGTGCCAGCTCACCACAGTCAGGGGGCAGGGCTGGAGAGACCCAGTACTTC CASSPQSGGRAGETQYF
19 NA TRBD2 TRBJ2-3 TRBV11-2 TGTGCCAGCAGCCCGGCGGGGAGACTAGCGGGAGGTCCCACAGATACGCAGTATTTT CASSPAGRLAGGPTDTQYF
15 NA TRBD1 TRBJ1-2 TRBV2 TGTGCCAGCAGAGATGGACAGGGGGAGTATTATGGCTACACCTTC CASRDGQGEYYGYTF
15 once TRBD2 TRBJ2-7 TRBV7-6 TGTGCCAGCAGCGTCGGGACTAGCGGGTACTACGAGCAGTACTTC CASSVGTSGYYEQYF
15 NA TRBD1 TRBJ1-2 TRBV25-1 TGTGCCAGCAGTCCAACGGGACAGGAAGGCTATGGCTACACCTTC CASSPTGQEGYGYTF
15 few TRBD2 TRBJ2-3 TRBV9 TGTGCCAGCAGCGTAGTGGGACTAGCGGGAGATACGCAGTATTTT CASSVVGLAGDTQYF
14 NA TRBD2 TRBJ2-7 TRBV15 TGTGCCACCAGCCGATCAAGACTAGCTCGGGAGCAGTACTTC CATSRSRLAREQYF
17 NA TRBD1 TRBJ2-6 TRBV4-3 TGCGCCAGCAGCAGGGACAGGGGAACCGGTGGGGCCAACGTCCTGACTTTC CASSRDRGTGGANVLTF
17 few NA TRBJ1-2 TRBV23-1 TGCGCCAGCAGTCAATTTCCCCCTCTTGAGGAAGACGGTGGCTACACCTTC CASSQFPPLEEDGGYTF
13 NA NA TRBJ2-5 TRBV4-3 TGCGCCAGCAGCCCAGGGGTGGGGGAGACCCAGTACTTC CASSPGVGETQYF
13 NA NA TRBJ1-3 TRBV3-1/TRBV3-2 TGTGCCAGCAGCCAGGGTCCCAGGGACACCATATATTTT CASSQGPRDTIYF
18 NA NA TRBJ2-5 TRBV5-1 TGCGCCAGCAGCTTTCCCCCGACGGCAGGGATGAAACAAGAGACCCAGTACTTC CASSFPPTAGMKQETQYF
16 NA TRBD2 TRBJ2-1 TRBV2 TGTGCCAGCAGTGAGACTAGCGGGAGGATCGACAATGAGCAGTTCTTC CASSETSGRIDNEQFF
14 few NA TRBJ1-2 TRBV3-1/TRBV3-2 TGTGCCAGCAGCCCCGGGAGGGAAACTAGCGGCTACACCTTC CASSPGRETSGYTF
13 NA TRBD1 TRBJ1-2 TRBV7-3 TGTGCCAGCAGCTTCTCACAGGGGGATGGCTACACCTTC CASSFSQGDGYTF
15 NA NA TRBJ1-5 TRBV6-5 TGTGCCAGCAGGGCGCCCGGGGGAGATAATCAGCCCCAGCATTTT CASRAPGGDNQPQHF
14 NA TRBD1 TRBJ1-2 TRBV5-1 TGCGCCAGCAGCCCTGGACAGGGGGCTTTAGGCTACACCTTC CASSPGQGALGYTF
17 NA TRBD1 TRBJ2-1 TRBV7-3 TGTGCCAGCAGCTTTCTCCGGGACAGGGGGGAACCTCGGGAGCAGTTCTTC CASSFLRDRGEPREQFF
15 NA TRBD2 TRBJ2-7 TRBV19 TGTGCCAGTAGTCTTTCGACTAGCGGGTTTTACGAGCAGTACTTC CASSLSTSGFYEQYF
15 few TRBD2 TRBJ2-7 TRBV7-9 TGTGCCAGCAGCTTAGATGGGAGGGAGATGAGCGAGCAGTACTTC CASSLDGREMSEQYF
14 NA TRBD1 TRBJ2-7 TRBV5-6 TGTGCCAGCACCGCTTACGGGGACAGGGACGAGCAGTACTTC CASTAYGDRDEQYF
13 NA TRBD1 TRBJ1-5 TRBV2 TGTGCCAGCAGTTCTCAGGGGGCCGGGCCCCAGCATTTT CASSSQGAGPQHF
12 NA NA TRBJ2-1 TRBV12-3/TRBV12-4 TGTGCCAGCAGGTGGAGCGAAAATGAGCAGTTCTTC CASRWSENEQFF
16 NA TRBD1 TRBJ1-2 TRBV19 TGTGCCAGTACGGGGGACAGATGGAAGACTAACTATGGCTACACCTTC CASTGDRWKTNYGYTF
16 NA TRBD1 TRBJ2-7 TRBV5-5 TGTGCCAGCAGCTTAACGTTAGACAGGGCCTCCTACGAGCAGTACTTC CASSLTLDRASYEQYF
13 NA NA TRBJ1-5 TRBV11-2 TGTGCCAGCAGCTTAGGGGCAGGGCAGCCCCAGCATTTT CASSLGAGQPQHF
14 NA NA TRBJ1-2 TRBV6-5 TGTGCCAGCAGCCCCTCGGTCACGGGCTATGGCTACACCTTC CASSPSVTGYGYTF